The rows below give T cell receptor beta chains drawn from one sample of a study of T cell repertoires in ileal Crohn's disease. The method was immunoSEQ multiplex PCR; TCRdb's version includes in-frame clones alone and lacks a portion of them. The table shows thousands of clones, with more than 70% occurring only once. The sequenced sample consisted of ileal tissue. These receptors were obtained from an adult with Crohn's disease. Each CDR3 is given with its conserved first and last residue. Each record gives: clone size, J gene, D gene, V gene, CDR3 protein, CDR3 DNA. The D gene is left open where the match is weak. Clone size, where shown, is once, few, many, or a class for clones that have expanded.

NA,TRBJ1-1,NA,TRBV11-2,CASSIQGGVNTEAFF,TGTGCCAGCAGCATTCAGGGTGGGGTGAACACTGAAGCTTTCTTT
NA,TRBJ2-7,NA,TRBV6-6,CASSYSIRGEQYF,TGTGCCAGCAGTTACTCGATCAGGGGCGAGCAGTACTTC
few,TRBJ2-3,NA,TRBV11-1,CASSVNSASTDTQYF,TGTGCCAGCAGCGTAAACTCTGCTAGCACAGATACGCAGTATTTT
NA,TRBJ2-1,TRBD2,TRBV7-3,CASSPDQTSGRADEQFF,TGTGCCAGCAGCCCCGACCAGACTAGCGGGAGGGCGGATGAGCAGTTCTTC
NA,TRBJ2-3,NA,TRBV5-1,CASSLEGDYRTDTQYF,TGCGCCAGCAGCTTGGAAGGTGATTACCGCACAGATACGCAGTATTTT
NA,TRBJ1-1,NA,TRBV29-1,CSVSGGPLNTEAFF,TGCAGCGTTAGCGGGGGCCCCCTAAACACTGAAGCTTTCTTT
NA,TRBJ2-5,NA,TRBV6-5,CASSPSFDQKTQYF,TGTGCCAGCAGTCCGTCTTTCGATCAGAAGACCCAGTACTTC
once,TRBJ1-5,TRBD1,TRBV2,CASTGQGLYSNQPQHF,TGTGCCAGCACGGGACAGGGGCTCTATAGCAATCAGCCCCAGCATTTT
once,TRBJ2-1,TRBD2,TRBV25-1,CASSPLAGANEQFF,TGTGCCAGCAGTCCGCTAGCGGGAGCCAATGAGCAGTTCTTC
NA,TRBJ2-3,TRBD2,TRBV7-2,CASSTPGPGLAGGNTQYF,TGTGCCAGCAGCACCCCCGGACCGGGACTAGCGGGTGGAAATACGCAGTATTTT
NA,TRBJ2-1,NA,TRBV11-2,CASSLAARLRGDGEQFF,TGTGCCAGCAGCTTAGCTGCCCGACTCCGAGGGGATGGAGAGCAGTTCTTC
few,TRBJ1-4,TRBD1,TRBV5-8,CASSNEGGTGNEKLFF,TGTGCCAGCAGCAATGAAGGCGGGACAGGGAATGAAAAACTGTTTTTT
NA,TRBJ2-1,NA,TRBV5-1,CASSLVGESYNEQFF,TGCGCCAGCAGCTTGGTTGGGGAATCCTACAATGAGCAGTTCTTC
NA,TRBJ2-7,TRBD2,TRBV30,CAQGGTSGIYEQYF,TGTGCCCAAGGGGGGACTAGCGGGATCTACGAGCAGTACTTC
NA,TRBJ2-7,NA,TRBV29-1,CSVTSGTLFSYEQYF,TGCAGCGTTACCAGCGGGACATTGTTCTCCTACGAGCAGTACTTC
once,TRBJ1-1,TRBD1,TRBV19,CASSIAGTGGEAFF,TGTGCCAGTAGTATCGCCGGGACAGGGGGTGAGGCTTTCTTT
NA,TRBJ2-1,TRBD2,TRBV7-9,CASSLGGLAGGQFF,TGTGCCAGCAGCCTCGGGGGACTAGCGGGAGGGCAGTTCTTC
NA,TRBJ2-1,NA,TRBV18,CASSPTTNEQFF,TGTGCCAGCTCACCAACCACGAATGAGCAGTTCTTC
few,TRBJ1-1,NA,TRBV5-1,CASSRDWGTEAFF,TGCGCCAGCAGCAGGGATTGGGGCACTGAAGCTTTCTTT
NA,TRBJ1-1,TRBD1,TRBV4-3,CASSHPGQTNTEAFF,TGCGCCAGCAGCCATCCGGGACAGACGAACACTGAAGCTTTCTTT
NA,TRBJ1-2,NA,TRBV15,CATSRGASSYGYTF,TGTGCCACCAGCAGAGGGGCAAGCAGCTATGGCTACACCTTC
once,TRBJ1-5,NA,TRBV30,CAWSSWGQNQPQHF,TGTGCCTGGAGTAGCTGGGGTCAGAATCAGCCCCAGCATTTT
few,TRBJ1-2,TRBD1,TRBV4-1,CASSHAGQETYGYTF,TGCGCCAGCAGCCACGCGGGACAGGAGACCTATGGCTACACCTTC
NA,TRBJ1-1,NA,TRBV6-6,CASSTQISREAFF,TGTGCCAGCAGTACCCAGATATCCCGCGAAGCTTTCTTT
NA,TRBJ1-5,NA,TRBV5-1,CASSRLGGGDQPQHF,TGCGCCAGCAGCCGCTTAGGCGGCGGAGATCAGCCCCAGCATTTT
NA,TRBJ2-1,NA,TRBV21-1,CASSKESGPRNEQFF,TGTGCCAGCAGCAAAGAGTCCGGGCCGCGGAATGAGCAGTTCTTC
NA,TRBJ2-5,NA,TRBV5-4,CASSFQGNTETQYF,TGTGCCAGCAGCTTTCAGGGGAATACGGAGACCCAGTACTTC
NA,TRBJ1-2,TRBD1,TRBV30,CAYGQGGGYTF,TGTGCCTACGGACAGGGGGGTGGCTACACCTTC
NA,TRBJ1-1,NA,TRBV10-3,CAIRDRWKDEAFF,TGTGCCATCAGGGACAGATGGAAGGATGAAGCTTTCTTT
NA,TRBJ2-2,NA,TRBV6-1,CASSSGGLFTGELFF,TGTGCCAGCAGTTCCGGAGGTTTGTTTACCGGGGAGCTGTTTTTT
NA,TRBJ2-7,NA,TRBV6-5,CASSRFVGVYEQYF,TGTGCCAGCAGTAGGTTCGTAGGGGTTTACGAGCAGTACTTC
large,TRBJ2-3,NA,TRBV19,CASSIGTDTQYF,TGTGCCAGTTCGATCGGCACAGATACGCAGTATTTT
NA,TRBJ1-1,NA,TRBV27,CASSLVRNTETFF,TGTGCCAGCAGCCTGGTCCGGAACACTGAAACTTTCTTT
NA,TRBJ2-5,NA,TRBV28,CASSLQVGTQYF,TGTGCCAGCAGTCTACAGGTGGGGACCCAGTACTTC
NA,TRBJ2-7,TRBD2,TRBV11-3,CASSARDYSYEQYF,TGTGCCAGCAGCGCTCGGGACTACTCCTACGAGCAGTACTTC
NA,TRBJ2-1,NA,TRBV2,CASSSGLNNEQFF,TGTGCCAGCAGTTCCGGACTCAACAATGAGCAGTTCTTC
NA,TRBJ2-7,TRBD1,TRBV6-1,CASSRDSSHEQYF,TGTGCCAGCAGTCGGGACAGTTCCCACGAGCAGTACTTC
NA,TRBJ1-1,NA,TRBV6-5,CASRKQANTEAFF,TGTGCCAGCCGGAAACAGGCGAACACTGAAGCTTTCTTT
medium-sized,TRBJ2-7,NA,TRBV7-3,CASSSSSDSSYEQYF,TGTGCCAGCAGCTCATCTAGCGACAGCTCCTACGAGCAGTACTTC
NA,TRBJ1-2,NA,TRBV19,CASSPDGSVYGYTF,TGTGCCAGTAGCCCAGACGGGTCGGTCTATGGCTACACCTTC
NA,TRBJ2-7,NA,TRBV11-2,CASSSPTGVEQYF,TGTGCCAGCAGCAGTCCAACGGGGGTGGAGCAGTACTTC
NA,TRBJ1-5,TRBD1,TRBV6-1,CASSEAQGGQPQHF,TGTGCCAGCAGTGAAGCTCAGGGGGGCCAGCCCCAGCATTTT
NA,TRBJ2-5,NA,TRBV7-7,CASSLYRETSLQTQYF,TGTGCTAGCAGCTTATACAGGGAGACTTCCTTGCAGACCCAGTACTTC
NA,TRBJ2-1,TRBD2,TRBV15,CATRPRTSGRAGHNEQFF,TGTGCCACACGCCCTAGGACTAGCGGGAGGGCCGGCCACAATGAGCAGTTCTTC
NA,TRBJ2-1,TRBD2,TRBV30,CACIGLAAYNEQFF,TGTGCCTGCATCGGACTAGCAGCCTACAATGAGCAGTTCTTC
few,TRBJ2-4,NA,TRBV5-1,CASSLAVKGAKNIQYF,TGCGCCAGCAGCTTGGCCGTTAAGGGAGCCAAAAACATTCAGTACTTC
NA,TRBJ2-7,NA,TRBV30,CAWNGKSRYEQYF,TGTGCCTGGAACGGGAAAAGTAGGTACGAGCAGTACTTC
once,TRBJ2-1,NA,TRBV5-8,CASSLDLASYNEQFF,TGTGCCAGCAGCTTGGACTTGGCATCCTACAATGAGCAGTTCTTC
NA,TRBJ1-1,NA,TRBV7-8,CASSSGGRENTEAFF,TGTGCCAGCAGCTCCGGCGGCAGGGAGAACACTGAAGCTTTCTTT
NA,TRBJ2-5,TRBD2,TRBV19,CASSSSGRGETQYF,TGTGCCAGTAGCTCTAGCGGGAGAGGAGAGACCCAGTACTTC
once,TRBJ2-1,NA,TRBV4-1,CASSQVAARRGIEQFF,TGCGCCAGCAGCCAAGTAGCGGCCAGACGGGGCATTGAGCAGTTCTTC
NA,TRBJ2-7,NA,TRBV30,CACQGTGLYEQYF,TGTGCCTGTCAGGGAACTGGACTCTACGAGCAGTACTTC
NA,TRBJ1-1,NA,TRBV27,CASSSPGGGTEAFF,TGTGCCAGCAGTTCCCCCGGGGGAGGCACTGAAGCTTTCTTT
NA,TRBJ1-1,NA,TRBV6-1,CASGQPNGIAFF,TGTGCCAGCGGACAGCCGAACGGTATAGCTTTCTTT
NA,TRBJ2-7,TRBD1,TRBV7-6,CASSSQQGSNYEQYF,TGTGCCAGCAGCTCCCAACAGGGGAGCAACTACGAGCAGTACTTC
NA,TRBJ2-7,NA,TRBV18,CASSLVGDDEQYF,TGTGCCAGCTCCCTCGTTGGGGACGACGAGCAGTACTTC
NA,TRBJ2-7,NA,TRBV7-2,CASSPRGGSGYEQYF,TGTGCCAGCAGCCCCCGCGGAGGTAGCGGTTACGAGCAGTACTTC